This T cell receptor beta chain originates from a study of T cell clones after liver transplantation. Study in general: Without induction therapy, subjects received standard immunosuppression until 12-24 months post-transplant. Samples came pre-transplant, pre-randomization before withdrawal, and post-randomization after withdrawal ended.

The germline V gene encodes CDR1 SGHAT and CDR2 FQNNGV. The CDR3 extends over 13 amino acids. V dropped 5 bases and J dropped 3 bases, with 10 bases sitting between them. Using immunoSEQ multiplex PCR, the repertoire was profiled, and TCRdb retains in-frame clones only, with some absent. The sample includes about 50,000 clones, approximately 71% of them seen just once. J is TRBJ1-2 and V is TRBV11-2, with D perhaps matching TRBD1 (5 bases). The starting material was CD4+ T cells from blood, obtained roughly 55 months after liver transplant. This TCR was recovered from a human patient who received a liver transplant. Some T cells may be graft donor cells. The DNA for the CDR3 is TGTGCCAGCAGCCCTCGGGGGGACTATGGCTACACCTTC. Its protein product is CASSPRGDYGYTF.